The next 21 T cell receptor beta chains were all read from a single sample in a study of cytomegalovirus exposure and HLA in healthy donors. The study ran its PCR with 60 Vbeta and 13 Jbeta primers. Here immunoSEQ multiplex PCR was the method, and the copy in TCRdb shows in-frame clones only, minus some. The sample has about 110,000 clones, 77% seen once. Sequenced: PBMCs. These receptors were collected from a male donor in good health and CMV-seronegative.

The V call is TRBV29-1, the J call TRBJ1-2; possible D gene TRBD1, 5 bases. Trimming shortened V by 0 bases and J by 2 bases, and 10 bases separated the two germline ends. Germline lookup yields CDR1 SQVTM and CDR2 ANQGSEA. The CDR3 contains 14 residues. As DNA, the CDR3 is TGCAGCGTTGAAGAACCGACAGTAAACTATGGCTACACCTTC. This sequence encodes CSVEEPTVNYGYTF. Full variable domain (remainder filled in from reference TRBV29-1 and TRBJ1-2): SAVISQKPSRDICQRGTSLTIQCQVDSQVTMMFWYRQQPGQSLTLIATANQGSEATYESGFVIDKFPISRPNLTFSTLTVSNMSPEDSSIYLCSVEEPTVNYGYTFGSGTRLTVV.

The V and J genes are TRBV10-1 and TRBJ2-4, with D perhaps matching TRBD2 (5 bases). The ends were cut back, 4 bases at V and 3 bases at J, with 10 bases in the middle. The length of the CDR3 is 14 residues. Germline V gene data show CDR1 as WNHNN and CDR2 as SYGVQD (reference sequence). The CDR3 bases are TGCGCCAGCAGTGGAAGGGAGAACAAAAACATTCAGTACTTC. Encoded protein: CASSGRENKNIQYF.

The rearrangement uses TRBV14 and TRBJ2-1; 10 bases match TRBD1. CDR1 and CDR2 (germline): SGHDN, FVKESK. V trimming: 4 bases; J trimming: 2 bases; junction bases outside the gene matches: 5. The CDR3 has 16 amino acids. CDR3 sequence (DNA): TGTGCCAGCAGCCCACGACAGGGGGCCGCCTACAATGAGCAGTTCTTC. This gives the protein CASSPRQGAAYNEQFF.

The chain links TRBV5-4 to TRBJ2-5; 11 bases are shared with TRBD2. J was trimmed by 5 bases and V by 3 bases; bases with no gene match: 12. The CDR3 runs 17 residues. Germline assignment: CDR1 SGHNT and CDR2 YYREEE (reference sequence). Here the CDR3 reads CASSSVGSGRESETQYF. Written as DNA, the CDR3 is TGTGCCAGCAGCTCCGTCGGTAGCGGGAGGGAGTCTGAGACCCAGTACTTC.

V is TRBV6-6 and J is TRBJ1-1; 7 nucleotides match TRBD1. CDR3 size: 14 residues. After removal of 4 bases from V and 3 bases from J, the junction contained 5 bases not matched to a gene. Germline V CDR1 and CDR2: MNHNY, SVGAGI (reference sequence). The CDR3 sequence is CASSLDRVDTEAFF. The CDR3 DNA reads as TGTGCCAGCAGTTTAGACAGGGTTGACACTGAAGCTTTCTTT.

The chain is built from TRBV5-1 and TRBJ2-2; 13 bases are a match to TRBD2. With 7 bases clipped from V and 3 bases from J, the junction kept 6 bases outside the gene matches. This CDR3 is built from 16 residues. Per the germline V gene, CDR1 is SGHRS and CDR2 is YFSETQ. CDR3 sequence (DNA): TGCGCCAGCTCCACTAGCGGGAGGGCCGACACCGGGGAGCTGTTTTTT. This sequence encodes CASSTSGRADTGELFF. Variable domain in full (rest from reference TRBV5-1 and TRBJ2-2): KAGVTQTPRYLIKTRGQQVTLSCSPISGHRSVSWYQQTPGQGLQFLFEYFSETQRNKGNFPGRFSGRQFSNSRSEMNVSTLELGDSALYLCASSTSGRADTGELFFGEGSRLTVL.

DNA of the CDR3: TGTGCCAGTTGCACAGGCGGCTCCTACAATGAGCAGTTCTTC. Its protein is CASCTGGSYNEQFF. This chain connects TRBV27 to TRBJ2-1; TRBD1 might be the D (5 bases). The V end lost 9 bases, the J end lost 0 bases, and 12 bases lay between the germline ends. Germline CDR1 is MNHEY and CDR2 is SMNVEV (reference sequence). This CDR3 has 14 amino acids.

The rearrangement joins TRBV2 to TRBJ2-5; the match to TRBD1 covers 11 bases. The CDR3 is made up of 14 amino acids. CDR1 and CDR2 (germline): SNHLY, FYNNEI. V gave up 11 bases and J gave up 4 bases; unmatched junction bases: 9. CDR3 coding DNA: TGTGCCTCGCGAGCTGGGACAGGGGGAGAGACCCAGTACTTC. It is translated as CASRAGTGGETQYF.

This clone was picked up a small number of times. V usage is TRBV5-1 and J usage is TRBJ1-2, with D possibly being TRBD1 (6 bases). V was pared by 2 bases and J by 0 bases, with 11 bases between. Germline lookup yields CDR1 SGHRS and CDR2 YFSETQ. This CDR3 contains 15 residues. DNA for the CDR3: TGCGCCAGCAGCTTTGGCGACAGGACTAACTATGGCTACACCTTC. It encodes CASSFGDRTNYGYTF. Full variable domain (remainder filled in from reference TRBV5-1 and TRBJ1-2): KAGVTQTPRYLIKTRGQQVTLSCSPISGHRSVSWYQQTPGQGLQFLFEYFSETQRNKGNFPGRFSGRQFSNSRSEMNVSTLELGDSALYLCASSFGDRTNYGYTFGSGTRLTVV.

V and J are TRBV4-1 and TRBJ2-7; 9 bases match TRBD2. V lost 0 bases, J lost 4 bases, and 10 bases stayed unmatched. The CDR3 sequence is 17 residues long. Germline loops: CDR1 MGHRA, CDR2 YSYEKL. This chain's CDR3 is CASSQELETSGLYEQYF. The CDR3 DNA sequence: TGCGCCAGCAGCCAAGAACTTGAGACTAGCGGATTGTACGAGCAGTACTTC.

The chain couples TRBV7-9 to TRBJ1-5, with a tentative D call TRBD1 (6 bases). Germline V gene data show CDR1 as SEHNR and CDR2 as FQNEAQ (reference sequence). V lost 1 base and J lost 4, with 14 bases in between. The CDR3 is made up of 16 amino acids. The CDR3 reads CASSLVAGVGNQPQHF. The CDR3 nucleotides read TGTGCCAGCAGCTTAGTGGCAGGGGTAGGGAATCAGCCCCAGCATTTT.

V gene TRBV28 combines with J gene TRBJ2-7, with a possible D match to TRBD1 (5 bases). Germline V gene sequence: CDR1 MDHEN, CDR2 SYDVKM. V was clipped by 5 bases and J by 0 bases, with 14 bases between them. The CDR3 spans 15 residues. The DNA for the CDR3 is TGTGCCAGCAGTCCGTCGGACAAAAACTCCTACGAGCAGTACTTC. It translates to CASSPSDKNSYEQYF. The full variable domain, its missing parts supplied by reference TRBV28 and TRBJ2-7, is DVKVTQSSRYLVKRTGEKVFLECVQDMDHENMFWYRQDPGLGLRLIYFSYDVKMKEKGDIPEGYSVSREKKERFSLILESASTNQTSMYLCASSPSDKNSYEQYFGPGTRLTVT.

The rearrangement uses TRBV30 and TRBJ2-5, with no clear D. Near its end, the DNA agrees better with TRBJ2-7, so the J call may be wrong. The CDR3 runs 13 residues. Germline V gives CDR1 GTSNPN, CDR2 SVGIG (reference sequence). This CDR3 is CAWSSGSTYEQYF. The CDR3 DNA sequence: TGTGCCTGGTCCTCCGGGTCCACCTACGAGCAGTACTTC.

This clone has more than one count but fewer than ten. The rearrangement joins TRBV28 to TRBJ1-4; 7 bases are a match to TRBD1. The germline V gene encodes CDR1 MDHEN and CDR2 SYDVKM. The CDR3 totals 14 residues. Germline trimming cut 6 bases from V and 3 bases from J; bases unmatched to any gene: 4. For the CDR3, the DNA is TGTGCCAGCAGAAGGCAGGGGGCTAATGAAAAACTGTTTTTT. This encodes CASRRQGANEKLFF.

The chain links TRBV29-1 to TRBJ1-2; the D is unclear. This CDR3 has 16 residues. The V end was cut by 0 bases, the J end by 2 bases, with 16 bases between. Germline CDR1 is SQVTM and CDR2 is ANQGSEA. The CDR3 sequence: CSVEDAARPRNYGYTF. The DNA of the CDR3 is TGCAGCGTTGAAGATGCCGCCAGACCTAGGAACTATGGCTACACCTTC. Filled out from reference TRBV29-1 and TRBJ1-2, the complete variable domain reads SAVISQKPSRDICQRGTSLTIQCQVDSQVTMMFWYRQQPGQSLTLIATANQGSEATYESGFVIDKFPISRPNLTFSTLTVSNMSPEDSSIYLCSVEDAARPRNYGYTFGSGTRLTVV.

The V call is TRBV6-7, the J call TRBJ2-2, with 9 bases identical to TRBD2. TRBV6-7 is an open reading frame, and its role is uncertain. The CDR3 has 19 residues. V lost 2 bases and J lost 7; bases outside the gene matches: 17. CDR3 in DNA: TGTGCCAGCAGTTACATCGGTTTTCCTAGCGGGACGGACGACGGGGAGCTGTTTTTT. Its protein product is CASSYIGFPSGTDDGELFF.

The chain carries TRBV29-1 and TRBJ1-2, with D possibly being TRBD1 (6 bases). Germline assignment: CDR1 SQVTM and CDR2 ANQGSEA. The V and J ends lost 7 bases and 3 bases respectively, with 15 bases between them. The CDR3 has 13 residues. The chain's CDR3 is CSATGRADYGYTF. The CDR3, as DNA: TGCAGCGCCACAGGGCGAGCGGACTATGGCTACACCTTC. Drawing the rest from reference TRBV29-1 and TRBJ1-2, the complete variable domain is SAVISQKPSRDICQRGTSLTIQCQVDSQVTMMFWYRQQPGQSLTLIATANQGSEATYESGFVIDKFPISRPNLTFSTLTVSNMSPEDSSIYLCSATGRADYGYTFGSGTRLTVV.

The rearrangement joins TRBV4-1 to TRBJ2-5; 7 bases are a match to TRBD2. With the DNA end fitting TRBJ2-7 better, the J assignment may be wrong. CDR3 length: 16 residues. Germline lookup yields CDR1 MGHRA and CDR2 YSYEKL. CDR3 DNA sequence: TGCGCCAGCAGCCAAGGGGCCTCGACGGGAGGCTACGAGCAGTACTTC. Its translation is CASSQGASTGGYEQYF.

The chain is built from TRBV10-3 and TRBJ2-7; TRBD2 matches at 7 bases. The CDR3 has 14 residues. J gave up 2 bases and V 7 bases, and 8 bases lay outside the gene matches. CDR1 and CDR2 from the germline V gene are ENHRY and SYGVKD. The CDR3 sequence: CAIMMGGSTYEQYF. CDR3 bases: TGTGCCATCATGATGGGGGGGTCCACCTACGAGCAGTACTTC.

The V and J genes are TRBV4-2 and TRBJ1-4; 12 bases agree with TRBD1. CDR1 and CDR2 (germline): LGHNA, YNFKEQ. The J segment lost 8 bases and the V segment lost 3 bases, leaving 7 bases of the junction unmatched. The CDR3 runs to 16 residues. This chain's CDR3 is CASSQVPGQGAEKLFF. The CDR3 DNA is TGTGCCAGCAGCCAGGTACCGGGACAGGGGGCAGAAAAACTGTTTTTT.

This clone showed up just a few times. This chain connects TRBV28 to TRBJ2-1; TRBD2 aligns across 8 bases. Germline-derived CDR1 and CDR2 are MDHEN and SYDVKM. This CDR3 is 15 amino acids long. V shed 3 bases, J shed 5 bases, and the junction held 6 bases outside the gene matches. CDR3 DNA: TGTGCCAGCAGTTTTATCGGGAGGGCCAACAATGAGCAGTTCTTC. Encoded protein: CASSFIGRANNEQFF.